These 23 T cell receptor beta chains originate from one sample sequenced in a study of T cells in localized non-small cell lung cancer. Generated by immunoSEQ multiplex PCR, the TCRdb table keeps only in-frame clones and is missing some. The table lists fewer than 75,000 clones, roughly 80% of them singletons, with under 1.5% in the top ten. Sequenced here: peripheral blood, sampled before any cancer treatment. All receptors come from a female donor older than 55 with stage I lung adenocarcinoma.

V is TRBV2 and J is TRBJ2-1, with TRBD2 as a possible D gene (7 bases). V lost 8 bases and J lost 2, with 13 bases in between. The CDR3 consists of 14 residues. CDR1 SNHLY and CDR2 FYNNEI come from the germline V gene. Here the CDR3 DNA reads TGTGCCAGCGAGGGGGGGACAACCTACAATGAGCAGTTCTTC. It yields the protein CASEGGTTYNEQFF. Based on the CDR3 plus reference TRBV2 and TRBJ2-1, the full variable domain is EPEVTQTPSHQVTQMGQEVILRCVPISNHLYFYWYRQILGQKVEFLVSFYNNEISEKSEIFDDQFSVERPDGSNFTLKIRSTKLEDSAMYFCASEGGTTYNEQFFGPGTRLTVL.

This chain connects TRBV6-6 to TRBJ1-5; the match to TRBD1 covers 9 bases. Losses at the gene ends were 4 bases for V and 7 bases for J; bases not matched to a gene: 5. CDR3 length equals 14 residues. CDR1 is MNHNY and CDR2 is SVGAGI in the germline V gene (reference sequence). DNA for the CDR3: TGTGCCAGCAGTTCTAGACAGGGGGGACAGCCCCAGCATTTT. Residues: CASSSRQGGQPQHF.

The gene calls are TRBV2 and TRBJ2-7; 9 bases agree with TRBD2. J gave up 7 bases and V 7 bases, and 11 bases lay outside the gene matches. The V gene's germline CDR1 is SNHLY and CDR2 FYNNEI. The CDR3 is 14 residues long. CDR3 residues: CASTEGLAFWEQYF. DNA of the CDR3: TGTGCCAGCACCGAGGGACTAGCCTTTTGGGAGCAGTACTTC.

This clone was seen only a few times. This same CDR3 is encoded by further DNA sequences in the sample. This chain uses TRBV19 with TRBJ1-1; the D gene is possibly TRBD1 (5 bases). Trimming shortened V by 5 bases and J by 1 base, and 8 bases separated the two germline ends. Germline V CDR1 and CDR2: LNHDA, SQIVND (reference sequence). The CDR3 contains 13 residues. The CDR3 protein is CASSGRGNTEAFF. The CDR3, as DNA: TGTGCCAGTAGTGGGAGGGGGAACACTGAAGCTTTCTTT. The full variable domain, its missing parts supplied by reference TRBV19 and TRBJ1-1, is DGGITQSPKYLFRKEGQNVTLSCEQNLNHDAMYWYRQDPGQGLRLIYYSQIVNDFQKGDIAEGYSVSREKKESFPLTVTSAQKNPTAFYLCASSGRGNTEAFFGQGTRLTVV.

This chain joins TRBV7-2 and TRBJ2-1; 9 nucleotides align to TRBD2. This CDR3 is built from 16 residues. V lost 5 bases and J lost 7; bases outside the gene matches: 12. Germline V lookup: CDR1 SGHTA, CDR2 FQGNSA. The CDR3 sequence: CASSPVVAGVKNEQFF. In nucleotides, the CDR3 is TGTGCCAGCAGCCCGGTGGTAGCGGGAGTTAAGAATGAGCAGTTCTTC.

The J gene is TRBJ1-1, the V gene TRBV6-1; D remains ambiguous. Trimming left V 6 bases short and J 0 bases short, with 8 bases between. Germline-derived CDR1 and CDR2 are MNHNS and SASEGT. The CDR3 consists of 13 residues. CDR3 in DNA: TGTGCCAGCAGGGCACAGCTGAACACTGAAGCTTTCTTT. Its translation: CASRAQLNTEAFF.

The chain has TRBV5-1 and TRBJ2-7; D is tentatively TRBD1 or TRBD2 (6 bases each). Germline V CDR1 and CDR2: SGHRS, YFSETQ. The CDR3 is 13 amino acids. Trimming left V 0 bases short and J 6 bases short, with 10 bases between. CDR3 DNA sequence: TGCGCCAGCAGCTTGGAGGGGGACTTCGAGCAGTACTTC. Translated, it gives CASSLEGDFEQYF.

V is TRBV7-9 and J is TRBJ2-1; D is uncertain. Germline lookup yields CDR1 SEHNR and CDR2 FQNEAQ (reference sequence). Trimming left V 0 bases short and J 3 bases short, with 6 bases between. The length of the CDR3 is 14 residues. CDR3 nucleotide sequence: TGTGCCAGCAGCTTAGCGGACCTCTACAATGAGCAGTTCTTC. Its protein product is CASSLADLYNEQFF.

Turning to this clone: One end of the junction does not line up with germline, which may come from a read error. The rearrangement uses TRBV7-7 and TRBJ2-3; the match to TRBD1 covers 7 bases. Germline V gene data show CDR1 as SSHAT and CDR2 as FNYEAQ (reference sequence). CDR3 size: 16 residues. CDR3 residues: CASSPGTATDTDTQYF. CDR3 bases: TGTGCTAGCAGCCCCGGGACAGCTACCGACACAGATACGCAGTATTTT.

This chain uses TRBV7-8 with TRBJ1-2; possible D gene TRBD1, 5 bases. The V end lost 2 bases, the J end lost 8 bases, and 18 bases lay between the germline ends. This CDR3 spans 15 amino acids. Germline V gene data show CDR1 as SGHVS and CDR2 as FQNEAQ. The DNA for the CDR3 is TGTGCCAGCAGCTTAAGGGGACGGCTACACCGCGGCTACACCTTC. It specifies CASSLRGRLHRGYTF.

This clone was counted a few times. The chain has TRBV5-1 and TRBJ2-7, with TRBD2 identical over 8 bases. Germline CDR1 reads SGHRS; CDR2 reads YFSETQ. V was pared by 0 bases and J by 12 bases, with 11 bases of the junction left unmatched. The CDR3 runs to 14 residues. The DNA for the CDR3 is TGCGCCAGCAGCTTGGCGAGCGGGGGTATTGATCTGTACTTC. Amino acids: CASSLASGGIDLYF.

There are a few counts of this clone. The chain uses TRBV9 and TRBJ1-1; D possibly corresponds to TRBD1 (5 bases). Trimming removed 3 bases at V and 3 bases at J, with 12 bases between. From germline, CDR1 is SGDLS and CDR2 YYNGEE. The CDR3 extends over 14 amino acids. The CDR3 here is CASSAGGEHTEAFF. CDR3 DNA: TGTGCCAGCAGCGCTGGGGGGGAGCACACTGAAGCTTTCTTT.

V usage is TRBV10-3 and J usage is TRBJ2-7; 7 bases line up with TRBD1. V lost 2 bases to trimming and J lost 2 bases; unmatched junction nucleotides: 6. Germline V gene data show CDR1 as ENHRY and CDR2 as SYGVKD. The CDR3 length is 15 residues. CDR3 sequence reads: CAISEETGQAYEQYF. The CDR3 DNA reads TGTGCCATCAGTGAGGAGACAGGGCAAGCCTACGAGCAGTACTTC.

The V and J genes are TRBV2 and TRBJ1-5; the D is unclear. The V and J ends lost 7 bases and 0 bases respectively, with 10 bases between them. CDR1 and CDR2 (germline): SNHLY, FYNNEI. The CDR3 loop spans 14 amino acids. The CDR3, as DNA: TGTGCCAGCATGAGGAGTTATAGCAATCAGCCCCAGCATTTT. Amino acids: CASMRSYSNQPQHF.

The chain uses TRBV5-4 and TRBJ2-5, with 9 nucleotides matching TRBD2. CDR3 length equals 15 residues. Germline V gene sequence: CDR1 SGHNT, CDR2 YYREEE (reference sequence). V was clipped by 0 bases and J by 9 bases; unmatched bases: 9. The CDR3 sequence is CASSLGLAATGAQYF. CDR3 bases: TGTGCCAGCAGCTTGGGACTAGCGGCGACGGGGGCCCAGTACTTC.

The chain links TRBV4-2 to TRBJ2-1; 10 nucleotides match TRBD2. Per the germline V gene, CDR1 is LGHNA and CDR2 is YNFKEQ. J lost 0 bases, V lost 3 bases, and 5 bases had no gene match. The CDR3 consists of 17 residues. CDR3: CASSQGTSADSYNEQFF. DNA for the CDR3: TGTGCCAGCAGCCAGGGGACTAGCGCCGACTCCTACAATGAGCAGTTCTTC.

V and J are TRBV7-9 and TRBJ1-2; D gene unclear. V dropped 11 bases and J dropped 8 bases, with 18 bases sitting between them. This CDR3 contains 12 residues. Germline CDR1 is SEHNR and CDR2 is FQNEAQ (reference sequence). Here the CDR3 reads CAPNIEPCGYTF. The CDR3 DNA reads as TGTGCCCCAAATATAGAGCCTTGCGGCTACACCTTC.

The rearrangement joins TRBV7-2 to TRBJ1-2; D unclear. The CDR3 has 15 residues. The germline V gene has CDR1 SGHTA and CDR2 FQGNSA. Trimming pared 5 bases from V and 4 bases from J, leaving 17 bases between. The DNA of the CDR3 is TGTGCCAGCAGCCCCCGGGGAGGGTGGGCCTATGGCTACACCTTC. It yields the protein CASSPRGGWAYGYTF.

About this clone: The sample contains more than one DNA sequence encoding this CDR3. The chain recombines TRBV7-3 with TRBJ2-1, with 9 nucleotides matching TRBD2. This CDR3 region has 13 residues. Germline CDR1 and CDR2: SGHTA and FQGTGA. The V gene end was trimmed by 5 bases and the J gene end by 5 bases; junction bases not matched to a gene: 1. The CDR3 region has the DNA TGTGCCAGCAGCGCGGGGGGGAACAATGAGCAGTTCTTC. Protein: CASSAGGNNEQFF.

The chain links TRBV18 to TRBJ1-1, with D unresolved. The CDR3 is 16 residues long. Germline CDR1 is KGHSH and CDR2 is LQKENI. The germline V and J ends were trimmed by 3 bases and 0 bases, with 14 bases remaining between them. The CDR3 DNA follows: TGTGCCAGCTCACCGCTCGGTAGCAGAATGAACACTGAAGCTTTCTTT. Its translation: CASSPLGSRMNTEAFF.

This clone occurred a few times. The chain uses TRBV4-1 and TRBJ1-2; D gene ambiguous. This CDR3 is 15 amino acids long. Germline V gives CDR1 MGHRA, CDR2 YSYEKL. V dropped 0 bases and J dropped 7 bases, with 15 bases sitting between them. CDR3 in amino acids: CASSQEGKGLSGYTF. Written as DNA, the CDR3 is TGCGCCAGCAGCCAAGAGGGGAAGGGTTTAAGTGGCTACACCTTC.

The genes are TRBV5-6 and TRBJ1-1; possible D gene TRBD1, 5 bases. This CDR3 is 18 amino acids long. Germline lookup yields CDR1 SGHDT and CDR2 YYEEEE. The germline V and J ends were trimmed by 6 bases and 1 base, with 25 bases remaining between them. This CDR3 is CASISRRIMGLRNTEAFF. The DNA of the CDR3 is TGTGCCAGCATCTCTCGGCGAATTATGGGACTGAGGAACACTGAAGCTTTCTTT.

The genes are TRBV7-9 and TRBJ2-3; maybe TRBD1 (6 bases). CDR3 length equals 13 residues. Germline CDR1 and CDR2: SEHNR and FQNEAQ (reference sequence). V was pared by 6 bases and J by 1 base, with 8 bases between. Written as DNA, the CDR3 is TGTGCCAGCAGTTCAGGGGGCACAGATACGCAGTATTTT. As protein: CASSSGGTDTQYF.